A selection of T cell receptor beta chains follows, all from one sample in a study of prognosis after radiotherapy for stage I lung cancer. TCRdb recomputed calls from the multiplex PCR reads with MiXCR, one row per CDR3 protein. The sample shows approximately 28,000 distinct CDR3 sequences, about 30% of them seen only once. The starting material was PBMCs, obtained before or after stereotactic body radiation therapy (not recorded which). Receptors originate from a donor aged 50 or older with non-small cell lung cancer. Each CDR3 is given with its conserved first and last residue. A D gene is named only where the DNA matches it firmly. Expanded clones get a size class; other rows say once, few or many, or leave the size out.

TRBJ2-7	many	NA	TRBV19	CASRPDSTYEQYF	TGTGCCAGTAGACCGGACTCCACCTACGAGCAGTACTTC
TRBJ2-7	many	TRBD1	TRBV28	CASSPGQGAYEQYF	TGTGCCAGCAGTCCCGGACAGGGGGCTTACGAGCAGTACTTC
TRBJ2-1	NA	TRBD2	TRBV12-3/TRBV12-4	CASSRLAGNNEQFF	TGTGCCAGCAGCCGACTAGCGGGAAACAATGAGCAGTTCTTC
TRBJ1-2	NA	TRBD1	TRBV28	CASSGGGGRGYTF	TGTGCCAGCAGTGGAGGGGGCGGACGAGGCTACACCTTC
TRBJ2-7	few	TRBD1	TRBV27	CASSLYQGAVYEQYF	TGTGCCAGCAGTCTGTATCAGGGGGCGGTTTACGAGCAGTACTTC
TRBJ1-1	many	NA	TRBV28	CASSLWGTGAEAFF	TGTGCCAGCAGTTTATGGGGAACAGGCGCTGAAGCTTTCTTT
TRBJ1-2	NA	TRBD1	TRBV11-3	CASSFRRGHGYTF	TGTGCCAGCAGCTTTCGGAGGGGGCATGGCTACACCTTC
TRBJ1-4	NA	NA	TRBV9	CASSGSTGTEKLFF	TGTGCCAGCAGCGGAAGCACAGGGACGGAAAAACTGTTTTTT
TRBJ2-4	many	NA	TRBV7-9	CASSSAGTAKNIQYF	TGTGCCAGCAGCTCAGCCGGGACAGCCAAAAACATTCAGTACTTC
TRBJ2-3	NA	NA	TRBV6-2/TRBV6-3	CASSEARQHTDTQYF	TGTGCCAGCAGTGAAGCCCGACAGCACACAGATACGCAGTACTTT
TRBJ2-2	few	NA	TRBV6-1	CASSISGNTGELFF	TGTGCCAGCAGTATTAGCGGGAACACCGGGGAGCTGTTTTTT
TRBJ1-4	many	NA	TRBV27	CASSFQGRANEKLFF	TGTGCCAGCAGTTTTCAGGGGAGGGCTAATGAAAAACTGTTTTTT
TRBJ2-2	few	TRBD1	TRBV5-1	CASSSDRPGELFF	TGCGCCAGCAGCTCGGACAGGCCGGGGGAGCTGTTTTTT
TRBJ2-3	many	TRBD2	TRBV10-2	CASSYPTSGRVQPPTDTQYF	TGCGCCAGCAGTTACCCGACTAGCGGGAGGGTACAACCCCCCACAGATACGCAGTATTTT
TRBJ1-5	many	NA	TRBV12-3/TRBV12-4	CASSLGYQPQHF	TGTGCCAGCAGTTTAGGGTACCAGCCCCAGCATTTT
TRBJ2-5	NA	TRBD1	TRBV29-1	CSVVDRGDQETQYF	TGCAGCGTAGTAGACAGGGGTGACCAAGAGACCCAGTACTTC
TRBJ2-3	once	NA	TRBV29-1	CSVEGQIADTQYF	TGCAGCGTTGAAGGCCAGATCGCAGATACGCAGTATTTT
TRBJ2-7	many	NA	TRBV2	CASSDVGGLFDEQYF	TGTGCCAGCAGTGACGTAGGGGGACTTTTCGACGAGCAGTACTTC
TRBJ1-2	once	TRBD1	TRBV7-9	CASSILQGADYGYTF	TGTGCCAGCAGCATTCTACAGGGGGCCGACTATGGCTACACCTTC
TRBJ2-7	NA	NA	TRBV20-1	CSASIPETYEQYF	TGCAGTGCTAGTATTCCGGAAACCTACGAGCAGTACTTC
TRBJ1-1	many	NA	TRBV10-3	CAIADENSNAEAFF	TGTGCCATCGCGGATGAAAACAGTAACGCTGAAGCTTTCTTT
TRBJ1-1	many	NA	TRBV9	CASSVVQMNTEAFF	TGTGCCAGCAGCGTAGTGCAGATGAACACTGAAGCTTTCTTT
TRBJ1-1	many	NA	TRBV12-3/TRBV12-4	CASSFIKPGPYTEAFF	TGTGCCAGCAGTTTTATTAAGCCAGGACCCTACACTGAAGCTTTCTTT
TRBJ2-7	NA	NA	TRBV5-1	CAISLISSSSYEQYF	TGCGCCATCAGCTTGATATCTAGCAGCTCCTACGAGCAGTACTTC
TRBJ2-7	NA	TRBD2	TRBV12-3/TRBV12-4	CASSLSRATSGRTYEQYF	TGTGCCAGCAGTTTATCGCGTGCGACTAGCGGGAGGACCTACGAGCAGTACTTC
TRBJ2-7	many	NA	TRBV11-3	CASSSADQNSARQYF	TGTGCCAGCAGCTCCGCCGATCAAAACAGCGCGAGGCAGTACTTC